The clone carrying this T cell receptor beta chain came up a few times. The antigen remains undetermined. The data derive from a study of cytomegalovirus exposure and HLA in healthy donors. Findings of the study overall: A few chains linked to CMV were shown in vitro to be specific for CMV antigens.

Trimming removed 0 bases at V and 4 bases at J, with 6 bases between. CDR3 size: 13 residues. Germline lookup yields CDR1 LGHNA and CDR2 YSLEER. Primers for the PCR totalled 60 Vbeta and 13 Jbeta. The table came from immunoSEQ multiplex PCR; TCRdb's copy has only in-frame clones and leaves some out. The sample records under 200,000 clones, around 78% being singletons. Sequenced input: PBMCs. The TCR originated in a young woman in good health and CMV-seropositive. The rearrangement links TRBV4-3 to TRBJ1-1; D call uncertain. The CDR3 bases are TGCGCCAGCAGCCAAGATGGAGGCACTGAAGCTTTCTTT. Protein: CASSQDGGTEAFF.